This T cell receptor beta chain appears in the sequencing data of a study of T cell changes during pregnancy in multiple sclerosis. The CDR3 has 14 amino acids. Germline CDR1 MNHEY, CDR2 SVGAGI. V lost 8 bases and J lost 1; bases outside the gene matches: 4. TCRdb's copy holds only in-frame clones and misses some; the assay was immunoSEQ multiplex PCR. The sample records roughly 89,000 clones, about 93% being singletons. This specimen was peripheral blood, taken in the first trimester of pregnancy. The sequence derives from a female donor with multiple sclerosis, enrolled in a pregnancy study. The chain carries TRBV6-5 and TRBJ2-2; 7 bases are shared with TRBD1. CDR3 bases: TGTGCCAGCGCGGACAGGTTGAACACCGGGGAGCTGTTTTTT. Translating it yields CASADRLNTGELFF.